The rows below give T cell receptor beta chains drawn from one sample of a study of OX40 agonist ivuxolimab in advanced cancers. Assay: immunoSEQ multiplex PCR; the TCRdb copy retains only in-frame clones and omits some. Of tens of thousands of clones detected, 75% to 90% appear once; the ten largest clones hold approximately 0.5%. Sequenced here: CD4+ or CD8+ T cells sorted from blood, sampled in a trial of the OX40 agonist ivuxolimab. The receptors come from an adult with an advanced solid tumor such as melanoma, head and neck, liver or kidney cancer. The CDR3 runs from the conserved cysteine through the conserved F or W. A D gene is named only where the DNA matches it firmly. Expanded clones get a size class; other rows say once, few or many, or leave the size out.

j_call	d_call	clone_size	cdr3_length	v_call	cdr3_aa	cdr3_nt
TRBJ2-5	TRBD2	once	17	TRBV10-3	CAISGPSGSMHQETQYF	TGTGCCATCAGTGGACCTAGCGGGAGTATGCACCAAGAGACCCAGTACTTC
TRBJ2-3	TRBD2	once	16	TRBV27	CASSLSGGLVTDTQYF	TGTGCCAGCAGTTTATCGGGGGGACTAGTCACAGATACGCAGTATTTT
TRBJ1-3	NA	NA	15	TRBV28	CASRSPTSSGNTIYF	TGTGCCAGCAGAAGCCCGACTTCCTCTGGAAACACCATATATTTT
TRBJ1-4	NA	NA	14	TRBV19	CASTKLGTNEKLFF	TGTGCCAGTACTAAACTAGGGACTAATGAAAAACTGTTTTTT
TRBJ2-5	NA	NA	15	TRBV11-3	CASSLSSGVRETQYF	TGTGCCAGCAGCTTAAGTAGCGGCGTGAGAGAGACCCAGTACTTC
TRBJ2-1	TRBD2	NA	15	TRBV19	CASTLAGSSYNEQFF	TGTGCCAGTACCTTAGCGGGAAGCTCCTACAATGAGCAGTTCTTC
TRBJ2-1	TRBD1	NA	16	TRBV5-1	CASRQGLRILGGEQFF	TGCGCCAGTCGACAGGGCCTACGAATCCTAGGAGGAGAGCAGTTCTTC
TRBJ2-7	NA	NA	16	TRBV28	CASSSHSPQWTYEQYF	TGTGCCAGCAGTTCTCACTCCCCTCAGTGGACCTACGAGCAGTACTTC
TRBJ1-5	NA	once	12	TRBV15	CATAESNQPQHF	TGTGCCACCGCTGAAAGCAATCAGCCCCAGCATTTT
TRBJ1-1	NA	NA	15	TRBV6-6	CASSYSGEMNTEAFF	TGTGCCAGCAGTTACTCAGGGGAGATGAACACTGAAGCTTTCTTT
TRBJ2-3	TRBD2	NA	18	TRBV5-1	CASSSSPRLAGGSDTQYF	TGCGCCAGCAGCTCGAGCCCGAGACTAGCGGGAGGTTCTGATACGCAGTATTTT
TRBJ2-7	NA	once	12	TRBV29-1	CSASTSSYEQYF	TGCAGCGCCTCTACCTCCTCCTACGAGCAGTACTTC
TRBJ2-6	NA	NA	14	TRBV4-2	CASSDVQGADVLTF	TGTGCCAGCAGCGACGTACAGGGTGCCGACGTCCTGACTTTC
TRBJ2-1	NA	NA	12	TRBV6-6	CASSYQVGEQFF	TGTGCCAGCAGTTACCAAGTGGGAGAGCAGTTCTTC
TRBJ2-7	NA	NA	15	TRBV5-4	CASSLGGLPGYEQYF	TGTGCCAGCAGCTTGGGGGGTCTACCGGGCTACGAGCAGTACTTC
TRBJ2-3	NA	NA	12	TRBV5-1	CASSLELDTQYF	TGCGCCAGCAGCTTGGAACTGGATACGCAGTATTTT
TRBJ2-7	NA	NA	14	TRBV30	CAWSVYGRPYEQYF	TGTGCCTGGAGTGTATACGGGAGACCCTACGAGCAGTACTTC
TRBJ2-1	NA	once	11	TRBV7-6	CASSSGNEQFF	TGTGCCAGCAGCTCAGGGAATGAGCAGTTCTTC
TRBJ2-1	TRBD1	NA	15	TRBV11-3	CASSLGTGFYNEQFF	TGTGCCAGCAGCCTCGGGACAGGATTTTACAATGAGCAGTTCTTC
TRBJ2-1	NA	NA	15	TRBV19	CASSLSHLSYNEQFF	TGTGCCAGTAGTCTCAGCCATCTGTCCTACAATGAGCAGTTCTTC
TRBJ2-3	TRBD2	once	16	TRBV30	CAWSQGTSPLTDTQYF	TGTGCCTGGAGTCAAGGGACTAGCCCCCTCACAGATACGCAGTATTTT
TRBJ2-2	TRBD1	NA	16	TRBV5-1	CASSESQGTNTGELFF	TGCGCCAGCAGCGAATCACAGGGGACGAACACCGGGGAGCTGTTTTTT
TRBJ1-2	NA	NA	16	TRBV2	CASSEFLQFPNYGYTF	TGTGCCAGCAGTGAATTTTTACAGTTCCCTAACTATGGCTACACCTTC
TRBJ1-4	NA	NA	15	TRBV5-1	CASSFGGTTNEKLFF	TGCGCCAGCAGCTTTGGAGGTACAACTAATGAAAAACTGTTTTTT
TRBJ2-7	TRBD1	NA	15	TRBV5-4	CASSRRTGGNGEQYF	TGTGCCAGCAGCCGACGGACAGGGGGCAACGGAGAGCAGTACTTC
TRBJ1-4	NA	NA	19	TRBV7-9	CASSFSRTAARSTNEKLFF	TGTGCCAGCAGCTTCAGCAGGACAGCCGCCCGATCAACTAATGAAAAACTGTTTTTT
TRBJ1-2	NA	NA	11	TRBV20-1	CSARRLGGYTF	TGCAGTGCTAGGAGGCTTGGCGGCTACACCTTC
TRBJ1-1	TRBD1	NA	15	TRBV5-1	CASSLVGQGRTEAFF	TGCGCCAGCAGCTTGGTGGGACAGGGGAGAACTGAAGCTTTCTTT
TRBJ1-2	NA	once	14	TRBV15	CATSREGDNYGYTF	TGTGCCACCAGCAGAGAGGGGGACAACTATGGCTACACCTTC
TRBJ1-1	NA	NA	15	TRBV9	CASSLSGNSNTEAFF	TGTGCCAGCAGTCTCAGTGGAAATTCGAACACTGAAGCTTTCTTT
TRBJ1-1	NA	NA	14	TRBV7-9	CASSLRAVGTEAFF	TGTGCCAGCAGCTTACGGGCGGTCGGCACTGAAGCTTTCTTT
TRBJ2-7	NA	NA	16	TRBV28	CASSLNRQPIVDEQYF	TGTGCCAGCAGTTTGAACCGACAGCCCATAGTAGACGAGCAGTACTTC
TRBJ2-7	TRBD1	once	13	TRBV19	CASGQGVISEQYF	TGTGCCAGTGGACAGGGGGTTATATCCGAGCAGTACTTC
TRBJ1-4	NA	NA	15	TRBV6-5	CASHAGGFLNEKLFF	TGTGCCAGCCACGCGGGAGGCTTCCTTAATGAAAAACTGTTTTTT
TRBJ1-1	NA	few	12	TRBV7-9	CASRMGSTEAFF	TGTGCCAGCAGGATGGGGAGTACTGAAGCTTTCTTT
TRBJ2-1	NA	NA	16	TRBV5-1	CASSSGQGRPYNEQFF	TGCGCCAGCAGCTCCGGGCAGGGACGGCCCTACAATGAGCAGTTCTTC
TRBJ2-5	NA	NA	15	TRBV27	CASSTRGGYQETQYF	TGTGCCAGCAGTACCCGTGGCGGGTACCAAGAGACCCAGTACTTC
TRBJ2-6	NA	NA	17	TRBV2	CASSLSGFPSGANVLTF	TGTGCCAGCAGTTTGTCGGGATTCCCCTCTGGGGCCAACGTCCTGACTTTC
TRBJ2-7	NA	few	13	TRBV11-3	CASSRAHTYEQYF	TGTGCCAGCAGCAGGGCTCATACCTACGAGCAGTACTTC
TRBJ1-2	TRBD1	NA	14	TRBV6-6	CASSGQGAAYGYTF	TGTGCCAGCAGTGGGCAGGGGGCAGCGTATGGCTACACCTTC
TRBJ2-7	TRBD2	NA	15	TRBV9	CASSVGLAGLNEQYF	TGTGCCAGCAGCGTGGGACTAGCGGGACTAAACGAGCAGTACTTC
TRBJ2-1	NA	NA	13	TRBV29-1	CSHLARTYNEQFF	TGCAGCCATTTAGCGAGAACATACAATGAGCAGTTCTTC
TRBJ2-2	NA	NA	16	TRBV5-1	CASTNIPLGNTGELFF	TGCGCCAGCACTAACATCCCTCTTGGGAACACCGGGGAGCTGTTTTTT
TRBJ2-5	NA	once	14	TRBV18	CASSRTEYQETQYF	TGTGCCAGCTCACGGACAGAGTACCAAGAGACCCAGTACTTC
TRBJ2-3	TRBD2	NA	17	TRBV27	CASSLSGLAGFTDTQYF	TGTGCCAGCAGTTTATCGGGACTAGCGGGATTCACAGATACGCAGTATTTT
TRBJ2-3	TRBD1	NA	16	TRBV9	CASSTTGTGMLDTQYF	TGTGCCAGCAGCACCACCGGGACAGGGATGTTAGATACGCAGTATTTT
TRBJ1-1	NA	NA	11	TRBV30	CAWSVRAEAFF	TGTGCCTGGAGTGTACGAGCAGAAGCTTTCTTT
TRBJ2-2	TRBD2	NA	13	TRBV6-1	CATGTSGMGELFF	TGTGCCACCGGGACTAGCGGGATGGGGGAGCTGTTTTTT
TRBJ2-5	TRBD2	NA	17	TRBV9	CASSAGTSGRVPETQYF	TGTGCCAGCAGCGCGGGGACTAGCGGGAGAGTTCCAGAGACCCAGTACTTC
TRBJ1-1	NA	NA	14	TRBV5-1	CASSFGQLNTEAFF	TGCGCCAGCAGCTTCGGACAGCTGAACACTGAAGCTTTCTTT
TRBJ2-7	TRBD2	few	17	TRBV18	CASSPQKGLAGSYEQYF	TGTGCCAGCTCACCACAAAAAGGACTAGCGGGTTCCTACGAGCAGTACTTC
TRBJ2-1	TRBD2	NA	15	TRBV19	CASSKLAGGPTEQFF	TGTGCCAGTAGTAAATTAGCGGGAGGGCCAACTGAGCAGTTCTTC
TRBJ2-5	TRBD1	NA	14	TRBV29-1	CSARLRDSQETQYF	TGCAGCGCCCGCCTCCGGGACAGCCAAGAGACCCAGTACTTC
TRBJ2-2	TRBD1	NA	17	TRBV9	CASSVTPGQGAPGELFF	TGTGCCAGCAGCGTAACCCCGGGACAGGGGGCTCCCGGGGAGCTGTTTTTT
TRBJ2-5	NA	NA	17	TRBV7-9	CASSLKPGGGIQETQYF	TGTGCCAGCAGCTTAAAACCAGGAGGGGGGATCCAAGAGACCCAGTACTTC
TRBJ2-1	TRBD1	NA	14	TRBV14	CASSQDQGAEEQFF	TGTGCCAGCAGCCAAGATCAGGGGGCGGAAGAGCAGTTCTTC
TRBJ2-3	TRBD2	NA	17	TRBV15	CATSGLAGGPGTDTQYF	TGTGCCACCAGCGGTTTAGCGGGAGGGCCAGGAACAGATACGCAGTATTTT